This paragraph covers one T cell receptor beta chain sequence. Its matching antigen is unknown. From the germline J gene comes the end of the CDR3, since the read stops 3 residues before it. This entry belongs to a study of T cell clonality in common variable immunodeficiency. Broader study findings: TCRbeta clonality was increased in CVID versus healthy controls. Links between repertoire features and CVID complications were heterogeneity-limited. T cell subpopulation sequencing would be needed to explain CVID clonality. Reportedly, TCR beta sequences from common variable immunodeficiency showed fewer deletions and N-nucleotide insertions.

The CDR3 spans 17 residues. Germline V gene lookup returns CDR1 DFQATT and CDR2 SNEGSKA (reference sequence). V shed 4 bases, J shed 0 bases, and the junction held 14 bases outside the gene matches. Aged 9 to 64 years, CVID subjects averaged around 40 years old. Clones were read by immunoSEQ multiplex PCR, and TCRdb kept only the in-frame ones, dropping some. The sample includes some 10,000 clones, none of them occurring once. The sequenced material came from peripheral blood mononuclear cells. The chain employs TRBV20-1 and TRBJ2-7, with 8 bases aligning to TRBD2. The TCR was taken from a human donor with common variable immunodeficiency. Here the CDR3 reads CSATGPGTRTSSYEQYF. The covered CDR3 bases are TGCAGTGCTACGGGTCCCGGGACTAGAACGAGCTCCTACGAG.